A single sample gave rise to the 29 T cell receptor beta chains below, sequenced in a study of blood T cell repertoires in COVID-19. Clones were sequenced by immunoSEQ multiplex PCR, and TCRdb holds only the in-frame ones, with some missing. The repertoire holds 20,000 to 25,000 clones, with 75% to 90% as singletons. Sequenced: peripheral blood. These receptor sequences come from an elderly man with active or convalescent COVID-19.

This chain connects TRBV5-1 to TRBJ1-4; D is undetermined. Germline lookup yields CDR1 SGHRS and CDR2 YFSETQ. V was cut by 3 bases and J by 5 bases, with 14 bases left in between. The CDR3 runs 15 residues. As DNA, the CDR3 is TGCGCCAGCAGCTCCCACAGCTTCCAAAATGAAAAACTGTTTTTT. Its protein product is CASSSHSFQNEKLFF.

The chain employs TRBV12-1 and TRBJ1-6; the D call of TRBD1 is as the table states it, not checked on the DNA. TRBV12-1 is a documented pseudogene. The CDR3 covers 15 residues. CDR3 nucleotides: TGTGCCAGCAGCTCGGACAGGGGAAGCGATTCACCCCTCCACTTT. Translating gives CASSSDRGSDSPLHF.

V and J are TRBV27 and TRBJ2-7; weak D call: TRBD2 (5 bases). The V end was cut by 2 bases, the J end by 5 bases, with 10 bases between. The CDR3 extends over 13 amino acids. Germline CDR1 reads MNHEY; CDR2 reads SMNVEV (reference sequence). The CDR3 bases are TGTGCCAGCAGTTTAAGCGGACCAGACGAGCAGTACTTC. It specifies CASSLSGPDEQYF.

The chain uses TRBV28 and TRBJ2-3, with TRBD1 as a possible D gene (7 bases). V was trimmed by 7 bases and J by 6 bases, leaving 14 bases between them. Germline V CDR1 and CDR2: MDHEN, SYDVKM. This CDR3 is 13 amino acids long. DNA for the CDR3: TGTGCCAGCAAGGAGGGGGCCATCGATACGCAGTATTTT. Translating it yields CASKEGAIDTQYF.

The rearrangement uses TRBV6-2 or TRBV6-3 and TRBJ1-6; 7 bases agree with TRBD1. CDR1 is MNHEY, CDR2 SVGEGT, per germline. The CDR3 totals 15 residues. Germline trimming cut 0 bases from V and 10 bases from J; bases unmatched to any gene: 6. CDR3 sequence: CASSYSRQGRSPLHF. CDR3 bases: TGTGCCAGCAGTTACTCGAGACAGGGAAGATCACCCCTCCACTTT.

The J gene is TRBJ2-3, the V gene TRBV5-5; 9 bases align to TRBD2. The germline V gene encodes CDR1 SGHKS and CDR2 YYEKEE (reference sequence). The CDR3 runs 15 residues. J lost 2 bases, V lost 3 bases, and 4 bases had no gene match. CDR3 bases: TGTGCCAGCAGCTCGGGCGGGGGGGCCACAGATACGCAGTATTTT. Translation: CASSSGGGATDTQYF.

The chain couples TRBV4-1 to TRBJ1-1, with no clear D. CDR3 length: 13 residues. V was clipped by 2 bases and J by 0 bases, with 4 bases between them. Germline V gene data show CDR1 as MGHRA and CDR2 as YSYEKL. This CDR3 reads CASSQPLNTEAFF. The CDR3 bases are TGCGCCAGCAGCCAACCATTGAACACTGAAGCTTTCTTT.

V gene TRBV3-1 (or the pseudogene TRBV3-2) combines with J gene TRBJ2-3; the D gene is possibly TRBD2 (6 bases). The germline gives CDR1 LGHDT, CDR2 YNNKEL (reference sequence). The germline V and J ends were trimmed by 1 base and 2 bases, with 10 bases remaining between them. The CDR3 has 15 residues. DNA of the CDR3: TGTGCCAGCAGCCAAGCGGGAGCCGCCACAGATACGCAGTATTTT. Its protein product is CASSQAGAATDTQYF.

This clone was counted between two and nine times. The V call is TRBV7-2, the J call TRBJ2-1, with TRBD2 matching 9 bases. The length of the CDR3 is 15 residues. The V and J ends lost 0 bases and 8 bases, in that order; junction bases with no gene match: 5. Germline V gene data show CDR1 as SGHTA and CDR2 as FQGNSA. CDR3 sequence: CASSLAARGGDEQFF. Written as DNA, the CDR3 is TGTGCCAGCAGCTTAGCGGCGCGGGGGGGGGATGAGCAGTTCTTC.

The CDR3 DNA reads TGTGCCAGCAGTTACGTCCCTAGCGGCAACCGACGAGATACGCAGTATTTT. This sequence encodes CASSYVPSGNRRDTQYF. The genes are TRBV6-2 or TRBV6-3 and TRBJ2-3; 7 nucleotides line up with TRBD2. The CDR3 runs to 17 residues. V gave up 2 bases and J gave up 5 bases; unmatched junction bases: 13. Germline CDR1 is MNHEY and CDR2 is SVGEGT.

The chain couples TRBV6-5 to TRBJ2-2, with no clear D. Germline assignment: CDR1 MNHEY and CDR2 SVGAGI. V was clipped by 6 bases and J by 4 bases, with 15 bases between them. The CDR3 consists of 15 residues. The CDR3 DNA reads TGTGCCAGCAGCCAGGCACCCCGAAGCACCGGGGAGCTGTTTTTT. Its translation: CASSQAPRSTGELFF.

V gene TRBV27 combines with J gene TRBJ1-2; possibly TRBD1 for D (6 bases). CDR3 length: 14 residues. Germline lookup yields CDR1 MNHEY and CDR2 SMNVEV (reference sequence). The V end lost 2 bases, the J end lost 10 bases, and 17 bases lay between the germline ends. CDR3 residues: CASSLGLRRGFYTF. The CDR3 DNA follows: TGTGCCAGCAGTTTAGGCCTTCGTAGGGGGTTCTACACCTTC.

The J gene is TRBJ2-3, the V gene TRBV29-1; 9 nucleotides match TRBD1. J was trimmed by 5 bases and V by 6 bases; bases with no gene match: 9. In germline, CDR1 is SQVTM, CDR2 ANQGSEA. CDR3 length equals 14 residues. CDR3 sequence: CSVTRQGVGDTQYF. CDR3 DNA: TGCAGCGTGACCCGACAGGGGGTAGGAGATACGCAGTATTTT.

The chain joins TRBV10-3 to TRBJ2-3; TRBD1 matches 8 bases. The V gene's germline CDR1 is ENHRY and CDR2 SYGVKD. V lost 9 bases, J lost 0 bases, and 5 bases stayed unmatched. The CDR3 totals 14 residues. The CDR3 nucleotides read TGTGCCATGAAACAGGGGGGTAGCACAGATACGCAGTATTTT. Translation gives CAMKQGGSTDTQYF.

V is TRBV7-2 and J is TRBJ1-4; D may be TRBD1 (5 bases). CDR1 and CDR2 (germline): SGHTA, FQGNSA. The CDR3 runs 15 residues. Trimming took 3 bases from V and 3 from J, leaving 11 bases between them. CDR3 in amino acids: CASSLESGSNEKLFF. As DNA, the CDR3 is TGTGCCAGCAGCTTGGAATCAGGGTCTAATGAAAAACTGTTTTTT.

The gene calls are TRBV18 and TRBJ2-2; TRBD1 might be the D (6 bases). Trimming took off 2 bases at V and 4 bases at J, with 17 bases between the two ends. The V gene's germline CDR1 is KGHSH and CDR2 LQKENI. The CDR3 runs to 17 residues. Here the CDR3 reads CASSPKAQGEGTGELFF. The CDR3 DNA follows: TGTGCCAGCTCACCAAAAGCACAGGGAGAGGGCACCGGGGAGCTGTTTTTT.

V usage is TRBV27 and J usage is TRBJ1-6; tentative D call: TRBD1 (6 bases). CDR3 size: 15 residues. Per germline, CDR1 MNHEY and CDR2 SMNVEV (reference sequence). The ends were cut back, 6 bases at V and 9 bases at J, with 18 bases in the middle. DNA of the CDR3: TGTGCCAGCAGCGGGGGGCCGGGACACTCTTCACCCCTCCACTTT. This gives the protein CASSGGPGHSSPLHF.

The chain's CDR3 is CASSANQVDEQFF. The CDR3 DNA reads as TGTGCCAGCAGCGCAAATCAGGTCGATGAGCAGTTCTTC. The J gene is TRBJ2-1, the V gene TRBV16; D not certain. The CDR3 spans 13 residues. Trimming cost V 5 bases and J 8 bases, with 13 bases left between them. Germline V lookup: CDR1 KGHSY, CDR2 FQNENV.

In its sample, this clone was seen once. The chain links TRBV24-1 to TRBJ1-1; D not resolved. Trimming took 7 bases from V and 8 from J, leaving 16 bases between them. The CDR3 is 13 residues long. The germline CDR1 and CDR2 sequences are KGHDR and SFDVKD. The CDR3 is CATRTQLGGEAFF. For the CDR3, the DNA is TGTGCCACCAGGACACAGCTTGGAGGGGAAGCTTTCTTT.

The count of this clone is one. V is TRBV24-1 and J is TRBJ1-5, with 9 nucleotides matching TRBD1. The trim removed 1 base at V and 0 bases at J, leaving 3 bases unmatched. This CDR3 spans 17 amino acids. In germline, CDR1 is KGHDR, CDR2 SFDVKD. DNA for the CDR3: TGTGCCACCAGTGATTTACGGGACAGGGATAGCAATCAGCCCCAGCATTTT. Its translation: CATSDLRDRDSNQPQHF.

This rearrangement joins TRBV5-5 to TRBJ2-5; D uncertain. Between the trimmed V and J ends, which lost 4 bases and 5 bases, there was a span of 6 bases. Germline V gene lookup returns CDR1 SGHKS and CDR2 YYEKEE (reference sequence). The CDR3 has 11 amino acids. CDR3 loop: CASSAVETQYF. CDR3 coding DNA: TGTGCCAGCAGCGCGGTGGAGACCCAGTACTTC.

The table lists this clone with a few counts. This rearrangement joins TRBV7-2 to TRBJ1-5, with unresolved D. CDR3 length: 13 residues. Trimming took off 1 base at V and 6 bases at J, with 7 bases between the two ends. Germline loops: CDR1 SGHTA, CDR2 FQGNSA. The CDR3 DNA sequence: TGTGCCAGCAGCTTAGGACCAGGTCAGCCCCAGCATTTT. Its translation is CASSLGPGQPQHF.

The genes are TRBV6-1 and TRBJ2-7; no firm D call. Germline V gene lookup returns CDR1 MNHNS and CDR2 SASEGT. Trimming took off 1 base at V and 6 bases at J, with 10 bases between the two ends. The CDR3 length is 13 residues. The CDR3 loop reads CASSEGFPGEQYF. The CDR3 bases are TGTGCCAGCAGTGAAGGTTTTCCAGGCGAGCAGTACTTC.

The CDR3 region is CASSTPGYTEAFF. The CDR3 region has the DNA TGTGCCAGCAGCACACCAGGGTACACTGAAGCTTTCTTT. The chain uses TRBV7-6 and TRBJ1-1, with D maybe TRBD1 (5 bases). The germline V gene encodes CDR1 SGHVS and CDR2 FNYEAQ. There are 13 residues in the CDR3. The germline V and J ends were trimmed by 5 bases and 3 bases, with 10 bases remaining between them.

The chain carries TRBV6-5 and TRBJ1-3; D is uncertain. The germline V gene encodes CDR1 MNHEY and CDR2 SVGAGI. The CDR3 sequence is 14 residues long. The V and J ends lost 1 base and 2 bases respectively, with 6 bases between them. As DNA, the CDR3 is TGTGCCAGCAGTTACTATGGGCCTGGAAACACCATATATTTT. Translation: CASSYYGPGNTIYF.

This CDR3 is CASSQVPSGRAYGELFF. The CDR3 DNA follows: TGTGCCAGCAGCCAAGTCCCTAGCGGGAGGGCCTACGGGGAGCTGTTTTTT. This chain uses TRBV4-2 with TRBJ2-2; 12 nucleotides line up with TRBD2. CDR1 LGHNA and CDR2 YNFKEQ come from the germline V gene. J lost 7 bases, V lost 1 base, and 7 bases had no gene match. The CDR3 runs 17 residues.

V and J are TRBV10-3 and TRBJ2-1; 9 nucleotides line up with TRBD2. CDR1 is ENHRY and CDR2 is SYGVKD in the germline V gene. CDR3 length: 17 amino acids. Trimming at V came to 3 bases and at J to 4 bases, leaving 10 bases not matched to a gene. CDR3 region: CAISDERGATTYNEQFF. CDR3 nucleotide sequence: TGTGCCATCAGTGATGAGCGGGGGGCAACAACTTACAATGAGCAGTTCTTC.

CDR3 DNA sequence: TGTGCCACCAGCAGAGATCTCGGGACCGGGGAGCTGTTTTTT. This sequence encodes CATSRDLGTGELFF. The genes are TRBV15 and TRBJ2-2; no firm D call. Germline values: CDR1 LNHNV, CDR2 YYDKDF (reference sequence). The V and J ends lost 0 bases and 5 bases respectively, with 7 bases between them. The CDR3 is 14 residues long.

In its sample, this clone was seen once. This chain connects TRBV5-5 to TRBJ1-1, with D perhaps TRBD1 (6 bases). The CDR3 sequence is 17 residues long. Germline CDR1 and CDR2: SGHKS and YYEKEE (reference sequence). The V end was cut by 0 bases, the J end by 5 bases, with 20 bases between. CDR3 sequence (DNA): TGTGCCAGCAGCTTGGAGTTAGGGGGACGGGGAAGGACTGAAGCTTTCTTT. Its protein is CASSLELGGRGRTEAFF.